This T cell receptor beta chain was obtained from a study of shared clonotypes between healthy human individuals. Trimming removed 6 bases at V and 0 bases at J, with 27 bases between. Germline CDR1 SGHRS, CDR2 YFSETQ. The CDR3 has 19 amino acids. With respect to this clone: The antigen remains undetermined.

CD45RO-negative, CCR7-selected cells formed the naive CD8 fraction, which excluded terminally differentiated effector memory CD45RA+ cells. Study outcomes and limitations: Sampling included only blood; tissue repertoires likely differ. Naive subsets, compared against memory subsets, generally had larger estimated richness values.

Several immunoSEQ plates held equal portions of the genomic DNA taken from each subset. Template for every sorted-subset replicate PCR totaled around 200 ng DNA, 25,000 to 35,000 T cell genomes. Produced via immunoSEQ multiplex PCR; TCRdb's table is partial and in-frame only. The sample has more than 2 million clones; roughly 95% are singletons. This TCR was recovered from a man younger than 35 in good health. Some clones in this sample may be carry-over from other donors' samples. The sample was naive CD8+ T cells from PBMCs. This rearrangement joins TRBV5-1 to TRBJ1-1; possibly TRBD1 for D (6 bases). This CDR3 is CASMAPTGHPRGMNTEAFF. CDR3 sequence (DNA): TGCGCCAGCATGGCCCCTACGGGACACCCTAGGGGGATGAACACTGAAGCTTTCTTT.